The entry below describes one TCR beta chain. The table came from immunoSEQ multiplex PCR; TCRdb's copy has only in-frame clones and leaves some out. The profile shows roughly 200,000 clones, 90% to 95% of them singletons. The sample belongs to a study of control samples from healthy donors and cancer patients. There are 12 residues in the CDR3. Unmatched junction bases numbered 4, after V lost 6 bases and J lost 8 bases. V gene TRBV12-3 or TRBV12-4 combines with J gene TRBJ2-1, with 7 positions matching TRBD1. The sequenced sample consisted of blood. The receptor was isolated from a man aged 30-40 years in good health. The CDR3 DNA reads as TGTGCCAGCAGACAGCAGGGGGATGAGCAGTTCTTC. Translating it yields CASRQQGDEQFF.